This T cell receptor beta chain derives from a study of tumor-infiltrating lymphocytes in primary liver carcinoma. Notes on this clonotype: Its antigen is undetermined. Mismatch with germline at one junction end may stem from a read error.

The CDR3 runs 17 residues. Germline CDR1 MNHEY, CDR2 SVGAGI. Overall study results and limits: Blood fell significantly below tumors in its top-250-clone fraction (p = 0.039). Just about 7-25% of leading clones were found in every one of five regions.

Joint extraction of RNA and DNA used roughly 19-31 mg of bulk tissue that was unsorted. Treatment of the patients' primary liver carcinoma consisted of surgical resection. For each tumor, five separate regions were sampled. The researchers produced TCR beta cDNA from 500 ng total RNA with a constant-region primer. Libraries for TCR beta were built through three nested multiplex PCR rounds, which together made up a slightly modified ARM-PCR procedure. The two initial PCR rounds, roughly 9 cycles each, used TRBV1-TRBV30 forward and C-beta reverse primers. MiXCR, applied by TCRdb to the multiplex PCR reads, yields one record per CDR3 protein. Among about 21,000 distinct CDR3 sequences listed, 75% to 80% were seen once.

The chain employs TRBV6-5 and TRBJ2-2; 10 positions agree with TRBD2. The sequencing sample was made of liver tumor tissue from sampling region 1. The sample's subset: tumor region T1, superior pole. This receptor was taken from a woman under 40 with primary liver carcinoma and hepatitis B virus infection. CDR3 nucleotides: TGTGCCAGCCAGGGCCGGCTAGCGGGAGTGGTTCGTGGGGAGCTGTCTTTC. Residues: CASQGRLAGVVRGELSF.